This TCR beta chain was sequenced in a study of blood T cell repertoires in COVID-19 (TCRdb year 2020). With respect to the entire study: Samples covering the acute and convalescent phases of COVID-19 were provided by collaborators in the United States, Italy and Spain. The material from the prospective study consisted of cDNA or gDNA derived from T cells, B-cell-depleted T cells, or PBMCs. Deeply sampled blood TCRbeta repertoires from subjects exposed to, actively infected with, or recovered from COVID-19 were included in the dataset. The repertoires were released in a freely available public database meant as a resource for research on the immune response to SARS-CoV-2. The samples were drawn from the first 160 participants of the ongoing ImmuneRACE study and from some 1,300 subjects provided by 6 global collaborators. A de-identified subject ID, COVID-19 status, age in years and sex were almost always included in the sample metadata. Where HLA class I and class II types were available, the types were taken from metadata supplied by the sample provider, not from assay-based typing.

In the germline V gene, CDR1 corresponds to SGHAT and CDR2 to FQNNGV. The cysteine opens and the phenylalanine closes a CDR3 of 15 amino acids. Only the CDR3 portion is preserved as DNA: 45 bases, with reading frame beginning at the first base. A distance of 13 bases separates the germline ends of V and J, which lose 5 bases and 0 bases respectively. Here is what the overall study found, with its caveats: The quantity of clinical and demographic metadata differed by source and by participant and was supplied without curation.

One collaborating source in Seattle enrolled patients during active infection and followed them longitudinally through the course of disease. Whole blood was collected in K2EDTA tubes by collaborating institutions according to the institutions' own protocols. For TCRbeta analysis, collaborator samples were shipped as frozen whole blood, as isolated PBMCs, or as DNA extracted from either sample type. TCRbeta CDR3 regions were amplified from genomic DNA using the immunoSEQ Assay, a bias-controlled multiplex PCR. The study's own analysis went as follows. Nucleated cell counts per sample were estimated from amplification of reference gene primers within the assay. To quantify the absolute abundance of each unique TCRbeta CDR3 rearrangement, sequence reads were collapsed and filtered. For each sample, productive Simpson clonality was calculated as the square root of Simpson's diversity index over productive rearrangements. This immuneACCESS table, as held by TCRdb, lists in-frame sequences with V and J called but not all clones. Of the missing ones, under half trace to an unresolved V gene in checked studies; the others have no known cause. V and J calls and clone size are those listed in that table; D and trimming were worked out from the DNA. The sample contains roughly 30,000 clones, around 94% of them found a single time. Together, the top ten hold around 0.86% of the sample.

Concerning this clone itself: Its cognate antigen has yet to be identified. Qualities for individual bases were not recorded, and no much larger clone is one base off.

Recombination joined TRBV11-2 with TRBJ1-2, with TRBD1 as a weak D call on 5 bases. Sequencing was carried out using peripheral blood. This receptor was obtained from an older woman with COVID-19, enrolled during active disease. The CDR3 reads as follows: CASSPRPGTNYGYTF. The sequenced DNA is TGTGCCAGCAGCCCTAGGCCAGGGACTAACTATGGCTACACCTTC.